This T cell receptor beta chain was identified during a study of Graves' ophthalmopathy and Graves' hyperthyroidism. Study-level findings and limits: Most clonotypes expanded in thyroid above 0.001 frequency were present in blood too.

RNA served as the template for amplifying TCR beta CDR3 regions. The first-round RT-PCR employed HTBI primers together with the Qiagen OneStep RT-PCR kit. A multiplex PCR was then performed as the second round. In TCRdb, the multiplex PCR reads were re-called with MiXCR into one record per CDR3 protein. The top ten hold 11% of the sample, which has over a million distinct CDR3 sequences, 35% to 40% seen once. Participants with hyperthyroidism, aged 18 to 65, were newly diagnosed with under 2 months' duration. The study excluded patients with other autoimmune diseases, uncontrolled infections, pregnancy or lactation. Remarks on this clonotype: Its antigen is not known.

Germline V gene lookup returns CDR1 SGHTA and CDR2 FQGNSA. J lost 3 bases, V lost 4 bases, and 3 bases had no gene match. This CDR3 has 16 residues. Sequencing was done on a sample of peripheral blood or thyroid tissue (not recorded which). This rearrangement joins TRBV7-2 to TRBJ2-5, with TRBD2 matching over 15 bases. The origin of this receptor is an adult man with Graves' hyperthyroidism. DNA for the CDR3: TGTGCCAGCAGCTCGGGACTAGCGGGGGGTAAAGAGACCCAGTACTTC. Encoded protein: CASSSGLAGGKETQYF.